Each of the 20 T cell receptor beta chains below was sequenced from the same sample in a study of beta chain features in type 1 diabetes. Sequenced material consisted of expressed TCRB transcripts (all of the isolated RNA was reverse transcribed). TCRdb keeps only in-frame clones here, not all; method: immunoSEQ multiplex PCR. The sample lists about 350,000 clones; about 18% were seen once. Sample: naive CD4+ T cells from blood. These receptors came from a woman younger than 30 in good health.

J is TRBJ2-7 and V is TRBV19, with 11 nucleotides matching TRBD1. Germline CDR1 is LNHDA and CDR2 is SQIVND (reference sequence). V lost 3 bases, J lost 3 bases, and 4 bases stayed unmatched. The CDR3 is 15 residues long. In DNA form, the CDR3 reads TGTGCCAGTAGTATCGGTGGGACAGGGGGCTACGAGCAGTACTTC. Amino acid sequence: CASSIGGTGGYEQYF.

The chain employs TRBV4-3 and TRBJ1-2; 9 bases are shared with TRBD1. CDR1 is LGHNA, CDR2 YSLEER, per germline. Unmatched junction bases numbered 2, after V lost 1 base and J lost 8 bases. The CDR3 totals 13 residues. The DNA of the CDR3 is TGCGCCAGCAGCCAAGGGACAGGGGTCGGCTACACCTTC. Translating it yields CASSQGTGVGYTF.

The chain has TRBV5-6 and TRBJ1-5; 8 bases map to TRBD1. Germline V gene sequence: CDR1 SGHDT, CDR2 YYEEEE. This CDR3 is built from 15 residues. Trimming cost V 1 base and J 4 bases; bases outside gene matches: 4. CDR3 residues: CASSLLTGGNQPQHF. In DNA, the CDR3 is TGTGCCAGCAGCTTGTTAACAGGGGGTAATCAGCCCCAGCATTTT.

This clone was counted between two and nine times. The chain has TRBV18 and TRBJ2-5, with TRBD1 matching over 8 bases. V lost 3 bases and J lost 2; bases outside the gene matches: 8. The length of the CDR3 is 16 residues. Germline V CDR1 and CDR2: KGHSH, LQKENI. In nucleotides, the CDR3 is TGTGCCAGCTCACCGAAATGGACAGGGCTACAAGAGACCCAGTACTTC. It translates to CASSPKWTGLQETQYF.

V is TRBV5-1 and J is TRBJ2-7; TRBD2 matches 14 bases. V gave up 0 bases and J gave up 2 bases; unmatched junction bases: 4. CDR1 and CDR2 (germline): SGHRS, YFSETQ. This CDR3 contains 17 residues. In DNA form, the CDR3 reads TGCGCCAGCAGCTTGGCCGCGGGACTAGCGGGGGCCTACGAGCAGTACTTC. It yields the protein CASSLAAGLAGAYEQYF.

CDR3 region: CASVLSTVVTTDTQYF. The CDR3 bases are TGTGCTAGTGTCCTCTCGACAGTTGTAACCACAGATACGCAGTATTTT. The chain is built from TRBV12-5 and TRBJ2-3, with D perhaps TRBD1 (5 bases). Germline V CDR1 and CDR2: LGHNT, FRNRAP. V was shortened by 7 bases and J by 2 bases, with 19 bases between the two germline ends. The CDR3 loop spans 16 amino acids.

The chain recombines TRBV28 with TRBJ2-7; the match to TRBD2 covers 7 bases. Germline V gives CDR1 MDHEN, CDR2 SYDVKM. J was trimmed by 7 bases and V by 5 bases; bases with no gene match: 14. The CDR3 covers 15 residues. The CDR3: CASSPPWGREKEQYF. CDR3 bases: TGTGCCAGCAGTCCCCCCTGGGGGAGGGAGAAGGAGCAGTACTTC. The full variable domain, with the rest looked up from reference TRBV28 and TRBJ2-7, is DVKVTQSSRYLVKRTGEKVFLECVQDMDHENMFWYRQDPGLGLRLIYFSYDVKMKEKGDIPEGYSVSREKKERFSLILESASTNQTSMYLCASSPPWGREKEQYFGPGTRLTVT.

This clone was seen a handful of times. The V gene is TRBV18, the J gene TRBJ1-1; 8 positions match TRBD1. V lost 4 bases and J lost 0; bases outside the gene matches: 4. From germline, CDR1 is KGHSH and CDR2 LQKENI. The CDR3 sequence is 15 residues long. The CDR3 here is CASSLGTGMNTEAFF. In DNA, the CDR3 is TGTGCCAGCTCACTAGGGACAGGAATGAACACTGAAGCTTTCTTT.

The gene calls are TRBV19 and TRBJ2-3; D uncertain. Trimming stripped 6 bases from V and 4 bases from J, with 8 bases between. The germline gives CDR1 LNHDA, CDR2 SQIVND (reference sequence). This CDR3 is 12 amino acids long. CDR3 protein: CASRDWADTQYF. The DNA of the CDR3 is TGTGCCAGTAGAGACTGGGCAGATACGCAGTATTTT.

The rearrangement uses TRBV5-1 and TRBJ2-3; 11 nucleotides line up with TRBD2. The CDR3 totals 15 residues. Germline V gene sequence: CDR1 SGHRS, CDR2 YFSETQ. After removal of 4 bases from V and 4 bases from J, the junction contained 5 bases not matched to a gene. The CDR3 region has the DNA TGCGCCAGCAGCCCTAGCGGGGGGCACGCAGATACGCAGTATTTT. This translates into CASSPSGGHADTQYF. Together with reference TRBV5-1 and TRBJ2-3, the CDR3 gives the full variable domain: KAGVTQTPRYLIKTRGQQVTLSCSPISGHRSVSWYQQTPGQGLQFLFEYFSETQRNKGNFPGRFSGRQFSNSRSEMNVSTLELGDSALYLCASSPSGGHADTQYFGPGTRLTVL.

This chain connects TRBV10-3 to TRBJ2-2; D gene uncertain. The CDR3 extends over 13 amino acids. Trimming removed 3 bases at V and 8 bases at J, with 10 bases between. Per the germline V gene, CDR1 is ENHRY and CDR2 is SYGVKD. This chain's CDR3 is CAISEFPSGELFF. The CDR3, as DNA: TGTGCCATCAGTGAATTTCCCTCTGGGGAGCTGTTTTTT.

The chain is built from TRBV27 and TRBJ1-2; D unclear. The CDR3 totals 16 residues. Germline V gene data show CDR1 as MNHEY and CDR2 as SMNVEV (reference sequence). V shed 3 bases and J shed 0 bases, with 14 bases lying between them. This chain's CDR3 is CASSLTGGIANYGYTF. Here the CDR3 DNA reads TGTGCCAGCAGTTTGACCGGAGGGATCGCTAACTATGGCTACACCTTC.

The chain couples TRBV30 to TRBJ2-6; D might be TRBD1 (6 bases). The CDR3 is 16 residues long. The V gene lost 6 bases and the J gene lost 0 bases, with 15 bases spanning the gap. The germline V gene has CDR1 GTSNPN and CDR2 SVGIG (reference sequence). The DNA for the CDR3 is TGTGCCTGTACCGACAGGAGCCGCTCTGGGGCCAACGTCCTGACTTTC. As protein: CACTDRSRSGANVLTF.

This clone has just a few counts. The chain carries TRBV30 and TRBJ1-5; no reliable D call. Trimming left V 2 bases short and J 4 bases short, with 9 bases between. Germline V gene lookup returns CDR1 GTSNPN and CDR2 SVGIG (reference sequence). The CDR3 consists of 13 residues. The CDR3 region has the DNA TGTGCCTGGAGTTTCGGAGGGAATCAGCCCCAGCATTTT. Amino acids: CAWSFGGNQPQHF.

V gene TRBV30 combines with J gene TRBJ2-2; a possible D gene is TRBD2 (6 bases). The CDR3 is made up of 13 amino acids. Germline V CDR1 and CDR2: GTSNPN, SVGIG (reference sequence). Between the trimmed V and J ends, which lost 2 bases and 7 bases, there was a span of 11 bases. The CDR3 reads CAWSPRGFGELFF. The CDR3 coding sequence is TGTGCCTGGAGTCCCCGGGGGTTCGGGGAGCTGTTTTTT.

The rearrangement joins TRBV30 to TRBJ2-5; 7 bases align to TRBD1. The V gene's germline CDR1 is GTSNPN and CDR2 SVGIG (reference sequence). This CDR3 has 13 residues. Trimming cost V 5 bases and J 5 bases; bases outside gene matches: 8. The CDR3 protein is CAWGRQGGETQYF. The CDR3 coding sequence is TGTGCCTGGGGAAGACAGGGTGGTGAGACCCAGTACTTC.

This chain uses TRBV9 with TRBJ2-2; TRBD2 agrees at 7 bases. V trimming: 5 bases; J trimming: 5 bases; junction bases outside the gene matches: 9. This CDR3 has 15 amino acids. Germline CDR1 reads SGDLS; CDR2 reads YYNGEE. CDR3 region: CASRGRGGATGELFF. The CDR3 DNA follows: TGTGCCAGCAGGGGGAGGGGAGGTGCGACCGGGGAGCTGTTTTTT.

V gene TRBV7-9 combines with J gene TRBJ2-3; 11 positions match TRBD2. The V and J ends lost 5 bases and 7 bases, in that order; junction bases with no gene match: 11. Per germline, CDR1 SEHNR and CDR2 FQNEAQ (reference sequence). The CDR3 totals 16 residues. CDR3 sequence: CASSVHSGGAGNTQYF. CDR3 in DNA: TGTGCCAGCAGCGTTCATAGCGGGGGGGCCGGAAATACGCAGTATTTT.

This clone was seen only a few times. CDR3 residues: CASSLRANYGYTF. The CDR3 nucleotides read TGTGCCAGTAGCCTGAGAGCTAACTATGGCTACACCTTC. V is TRBV19 and J is TRBJ1-2; D is unclear. The CDR3 runs to 13 residues. V dropped 6 bases and J dropped 0 bases, with 8 bases sitting between them. CDR1 LNHDA and CDR2 SQIVND come from the germline V gene (reference sequence).

Only a few counts were recorded for this clone. The chain couples TRBV14 to TRBJ2-7, with 8 bases that match TRBD1. Trimming removed 4 bases from V and 0 bases from J; junction bases left unmatched: 5. This CDR3 spans 15 amino acids. Germline loops: CDR1 SGHDN, CDR2 FVKESK. CDR3 loop: CASSPWDRSSYEQYF. The CDR3, as DNA: TGTGCCAGCAGCCCCTGGGACAGGAGCTCCTACGAGCAGTACTTC.